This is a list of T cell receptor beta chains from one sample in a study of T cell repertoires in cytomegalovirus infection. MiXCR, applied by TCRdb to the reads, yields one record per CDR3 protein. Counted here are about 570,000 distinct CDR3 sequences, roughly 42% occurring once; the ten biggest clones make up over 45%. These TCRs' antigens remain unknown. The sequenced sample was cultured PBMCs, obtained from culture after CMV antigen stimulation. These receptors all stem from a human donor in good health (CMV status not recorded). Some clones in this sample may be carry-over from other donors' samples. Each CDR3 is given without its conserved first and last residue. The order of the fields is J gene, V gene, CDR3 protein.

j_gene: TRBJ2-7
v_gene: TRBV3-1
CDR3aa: ASSQGGEWPSYEQY

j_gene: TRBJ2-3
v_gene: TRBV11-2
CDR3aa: ASSTSGLAGADTQY

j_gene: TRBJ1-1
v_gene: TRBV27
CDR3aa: ASSPSQEAF

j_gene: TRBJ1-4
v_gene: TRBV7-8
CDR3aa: ASSWGRGTATNEKLF

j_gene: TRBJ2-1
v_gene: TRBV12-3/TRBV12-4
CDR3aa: ASSNVGGRNEQF

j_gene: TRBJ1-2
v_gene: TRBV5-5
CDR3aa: ATPTTGEIDGYT

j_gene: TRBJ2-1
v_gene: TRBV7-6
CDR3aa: ASSPVGTYEQF

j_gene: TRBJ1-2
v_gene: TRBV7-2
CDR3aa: ASSHRRGANYGYT

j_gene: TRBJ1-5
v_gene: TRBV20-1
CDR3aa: SARDGSTYPGNQPQH

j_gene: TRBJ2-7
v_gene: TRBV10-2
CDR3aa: ASRYRVSYEQY

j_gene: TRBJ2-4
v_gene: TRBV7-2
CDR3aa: ASSLERGLAKNIQY

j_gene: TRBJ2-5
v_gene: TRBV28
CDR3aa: ASSPVDRLETQY

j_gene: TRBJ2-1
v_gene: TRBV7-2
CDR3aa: ASSSDLREQF